Listed below are T cell receptor beta chains from one sample, sequenced in a study of T-cell reconstitution after alpha-beta-depleted transplantation in children. Each CDR3 protein gets one entry after TCRdb re-called the PCR reads with MiXCR. The table lists about 500,000 distinct CDR3 sequences, 32% of them singletons. The sample here was PBMCs from the stem cell graft donor, taken from the stem cell graft. These receptors originate from a human donor who donated a stem cell graft to a child with aplastic anemia. CDR3s include the opening cysteine and the closing phenylalanine or tryptophan. Fields, in order: D gene, V gene, clone size, J gene, CDR3 DNA, CDR3 protein. D genes are given only for firm matches. Rows give clone size only sometimes, using once, few, many, or a class for an expanded clone.

D gene: TRBD2
V gene: TRBV20-1
clone size: few
J gene: TRBJ2-1
CDR3 DNA: TGCAGTGCGCAAAACTCGATGGGACTAGCAGGAGGCGGTGAGCAGTTCTTC
CDR3 protein: CSAQNSMGLAGGGEQFF

D gene: NA
V gene: TRBV3-1
clone size: NA
J gene: TRBJ2-2
CDR3 DNA: TGTGCCAGCAGCCAGCACGGGGAGCTGTTTTTT
CDR3 protein: CASSQHGELFF

D gene: TRBD1
V gene: TRBV18
clone size: NA
J gene: TRBJ1-1
CDR3 DNA: TGTGCCAGCTCAGGGGGACAGCGAGGGACTGAAGCTTTCTTT
CDR3 protein: CASSGGQRGTEAFF

D gene: NA
V gene: TRBV9
clone size: NA
J gene: TRBJ2-3
CDR3 DNA: TGTGCCAGCAGCTTTTACAGTGGGGAGTACACAGATACGCAGTATTTT
CDR3 protein: CASSFYSGEYTDTQYF

D gene: NA
V gene: TRBV7-8
clone size: few
J gene: TRBJ1-2
CDR3 DNA: TGTGCCAGCAGCTTAGAGAGGCGGGGAGTGGGCTACACCTTC
CDR3 protein: CASSLERRGVGYTF

D gene: TRBD2
V gene: TRBV2
clone size: NA
J gene: TRBJ2-3
CDR3 DNA: TGTGCCAGCAGTGTGGGTTCGAGCGGGAGGACAGATACGCAGTATTTT
CDR3 protein: CASSVGSSGRTDTQYF

D gene: NA
V gene: TRBV2
clone size: NA
J gene: TRBJ1-6
CDR3 DNA: TGTGCCAGCAGACGGTCCGAGTGGAGCTCCTATAATTCACCCCTCCACTTT
CDR3 protein: CASRRSEWSSYNSPLHF

D gene: NA
V gene: TRBV28
clone size: NA
J gene: TRBJ2-1
CDR3 DNA: TGTGCCAGCAGTTACCCCGGGACCCAAGGGGAGCAGTTCTTC
CDR3 protein: CASSYPGTQGEQFF

D gene: NA
V gene: TRBV28
clone size: NA
J gene: TRBJ2-5
CDR3 DNA: TGTGCCAGCACCACCCCTGTGATGAGGGGGGAGACCCAGTACTTC
CDR3 protein: CASTTPVMRGETQYF

D gene: TRBD1
V gene: TRBV6-5
clone size: NA
J gene: TRBJ1-2
CDR3 DNA: TGTGCCAGCAGTTATCTCTCGACAGGGCAAAACTATGGCTACACCTTC
CDR3 protein: CASSYLSTGQNYGYTF

D gene: NA
V gene: TRBV20-1
clone size: few
J gene: TRBJ2-7
CDR3 DNA: TGCAGTGCTGACGGGACTGAGTACGAGCAGTACTTC
CDR3 protein: CSADGTEYEQYF

D gene: TRBD2
V gene: TRBV5-1
clone size: NA
J gene: TRBJ2-1
CDR3 DNA: TGCGCCAGCAGCTTGGTCCCTAGCGGGAGAGGAAACAATGAGCAGTTCTTC
CDR3 protein: CASSLVPSGRGNNEQFF

D gene: TRBD2
V gene: TRBV9
clone size: few
J gene: TRBJ2-7
CDR3 DNA: TGTGCCAGCAGCGTCAGCGGACTAGCGGGAAAGAAGCAGTACTTC
CDR3 protein: CASSVSGLAGKKQYF

D gene: NA
V gene: TRBV7-2
clone size: few
J gene: TRBJ1-3
CDR3 DNA: TGTGCCAGCAGCTTAATTGGGCAGGGGAGAATGGGAAACACCATATATTTT
CDR3 protein: CASSLIGQGRMGNTIYF

D gene: TRBD1
V gene: TRBV3-1
clone size: once
J gene: TRBJ1-1
CDR3 DNA: TGTGCCAGCAGCCAACAGAACAGGGGGAACACTGAAGCTTTCTTT
CDR3 protein: CASSQQNRGNTEAFF

D gene: NA
V gene: TRBV28
clone size: few
J gene: TRBJ2-7
CDR3 DNA: TGTGCCAGCAGTTGGCGGGACGGACCCTACGAGCAGTACTTC
CDR3 protein: CASSWRDGPYEQYF

D gene: NA
V gene: TRBV6-2/TRBV6-3
clone size: NA
J gene: TRBJ2-3
CDR3 DNA: TGTGCCAGCAGTTACCCCCTGGTCGGGGAAAGCACAGATACGCAGTATTTT
CDR3 protein: CASSYPLVGESTDTQYF

D gene: NA
V gene: TRBV11-2
clone size: NA
J gene: TRBJ2-5
CDR3 DNA: TGTGCCAGCCAACCGCGACAGGTCCGAGAGACCCAGTACTTC
CDR3 protein: CASQPRQVRETQYF

D gene: NA
V gene: TRBV10-3
clone size: many
J gene: TRBJ1-2
CDR3 DNA: TGTGCCATCAGTGAGTCCCCCCGGTTAGGCTACTATGGCTACACCTTC
CDR3 protein: CAISESPRLGYYGYTF

D gene: TRBD1
V gene: TRBV15
clone size: few
J gene: TRBJ1-2
CDR3 DNA: TGTGCCACCGGACAGGGGGCGGTCTCCTTC
CDR3 protein: CATGQGAVSF

D gene: NA
V gene: TRBV20-1
clone size: NA
J gene: TRBJ1-1
CDR3 DNA: TGCAGTGCTAGCGCAGGCAGGTTTATGAACACTGAAGCTTTCTTT
CDR3 protein: CSASAGRFMNTEAFF

D gene: TRBD1
V gene: TRBV5-1
clone size: few
J gene: TRBJ2-1
CDR3 DNA: TGCGCCAGCAAGTCTACAGGGACAGGGTACAATGAGCAGTTCTTC
CDR3 protein: CASKSTGTGYNEQFF

D gene: TRBD2
V gene: TRBV11-2
clone size: few
J gene: TRBJ2-3
CDR3 DNA: TGTGCCAGCAGCTTACTCGCGGGAGGTGATACGCAGTATTTT
CDR3 protein: CASSLLAGGDTQYF

D gene: NA
V gene: TRBV9
clone size: NA
J gene: TRBJ2-1
CDR3 DNA: TGTGCCAGCAGCGTAGGTGGAGGAAACAATGAGCAGTTCTTC
CDR3 protein: CASSVGGGNNEQFF

D gene: TRBD1
V gene: TRBV20-1
clone size: NA
J gene: TRBJ1-2
CDR3 DNA: TGCAGCGGGAGGGACAGCACAAACTATGGCTACACCTTC
CDR3 protein: CSGRDSTNYGYTF

D gene: NA
V gene: TRBV25-1
clone size: NA
J gene: TRBJ1-4
CDR3 DNA: TGTGCCAGCAGTGACTACCACTCAGGGGCAACTAATGAAAAACTGTTTTTT
CDR3 protein: CASSDYHSGATNEKLFF

D gene: TRBD1
V gene: TRBV12-3/TRBV12-4
clone size: few
J gene: TRBJ1-5
CDR3 DNA: TGTGCCAGCAGTTCGGACAGGGGTCAGCCCCAGCATTTT
CDR3 protein: CASSSDRGQPQHF

D gene: TRBD2
V gene: TRBV6-5
clone size: NA
J gene: TRBJ2-7
CDR3 DNA: TGTGCCAGCAATTTAGCGGGACTCCCTTCTGAGCAGTACTTC
CDR3 protein: CASNLAGLPSEQYF

D gene: TRBD2
V gene: TRBV29-1
clone size: few
J gene: TRBJ2-3
CDR3 DNA: TGCAGCGCTGACTCCAAAGCGGGACCAGACACAGATACGCAGTATTTT
CDR3 protein: CSADSKAGPDTDTQYF

D gene: NA
V gene: TRBV20-1
clone size: NA
J gene: TRBJ1-1
CDR3 DNA: TGCAGTGCGCGACAGTCGAACACTGAAGCTTTCTTT
CDR3 protein: CSARQSNTEAFF

D gene: TRBD1
V gene: TRBV10-3
clone size: few
J gene: TRBJ2-1
CDR3 DNA: TGTGCCATCAGTGAACGACAGGGTGGTGAGCAGTTCTTC
CDR3 protein: CAISERQGGEQFF

D gene: NA
V gene: TRBV5-1
clone size: NA
J gene: TRBJ2-3
CDR3 DNA: TGCGCCAGCAGCTTTGGACCCACAGATACGCAGTATTTT
CDR3 protein: CASSFGPTDTQYF

D gene: TRBD1
V gene: TRBV30
clone size: few
J gene: TRBJ1-5
CDR3 DNA: TGTGCCTGGAGTCGAGTGACAGGGGAGCAGCCCCAGCATTTT
CDR3 protein: CAWSRVTGEQPQHF

D gene: NA
V gene: TRBV4-1
clone size: NA
J gene: TRBJ1-4
CDR3 DNA: TGCGCCAGCAGCCTAGTGGGCGCGGGGGAAAAACTGTTTTTT
CDR3 protein: CASSLVGAGEKLFF

D gene: TRBD2
V gene: TRBV20-1
clone size: few
J gene: TRBJ2-3
CDR3 DNA: TGCAGTGCTGCCCCTAGCGGGACTACAGATACGCAGTATTTT
CDR3 protein: CSAAPSGTTDTQYF

D gene: NA
V gene: TRBV12-3/TRBV12-4
clone size: few
J gene: TRBJ1-1
CDR3 DNA: TGTGCCAGCAGTGGGGGAATTTGGGGCACTGAAGCTTTCTTT
CDR3 protein: CASSGGIWGTEAFF